Following are 28 T cell receptor beta chains from one sample sequenced in a study of molecular identifiers for immune sequencing clone quantification. TCRdb itself ran the PCR reads through MiXCR, one entry per CDR3 protein. The table includes 45,000 to 55,000 distinct CDR3 sequences, around 34% detected once. The sample consisted of naive CD8+ T cells from blood, with Jurkat cell RNA spiked in. Subset: FACS-sorted CD8+CD4-CCR7+CD45RA+ naive T cells. These receptors all come from a human donor in good health. Some libraries in this study had Jurkat cell RNA spiked in.

As for this clonotype: This may stem from a read error, because a much larger clone lies one nucleotide away. CDR3 amino acids: CASSQTGLISDTQYF. In DNA, the CDR3 is TGTGCCAGTAGCCAGACAGGCCTCATCTCAGATACGCAGTATTTT. The V call is TRBV19, the J call TRBJ2-3; tentatively, D is TRBD1 (6 bases). Trimming removed 6 bases at V and 4 bases at J, with 17 bases between. The germline gives CDR1 LNHDA, CDR2 SQIVND (reference sequence). CDR3 length equals 15 residues.

This chain uses TRBV10-3 with TRBJ2-7; D remains ambiguous. The length of the CDR3 is 10 residues. The V and J ends lost 10 bases and 5 bases respectively, with 9 bases between them. Looked up from germline, CDR1 is ENHRY and CDR2 is SYGVKD. The CDR3 sequence is CATKGNEQYF. The CDR3 nucleotides are TGTGCCACTAAAGGGAACGAGCAGTACTTC.

Of note for this clonotype: This may be a read error: a much more frequent sequence differs by one nucleotide. The gene calls are TRBV28 and TRBJ2-4, with D unclear. Trimming shortened V by 6 bases and J by 0 bases, and 12 bases separated the two germline ends. The germline V gene has CDR1 MDHEN and CDR2 SYDVKM. There are 15 residues in the CDR3. CDR3 sequence: CASREPQIAKNIQYF. CDR3 sequence (DNA): TGTGCCAGCAGGGAACCACAAATAGCCAAAAACATTCAGTACTTC.

Of note for this clonotype: A much larger clone differs by one base, so this may be a read error. V is TRBV5-1 and J is TRBJ1-1; 7 bases are a match to TRBD1. The CDR3 extends over 15 amino acids. Germline loops: CDR1 SGHRS, CDR2 YFSETQ. V shed 0 bases, J shed 4 bases, and the junction held 6 bases outside the gene matches. CDR3 loop: CASSLETGRITEAFF. In DNA, the CDR3 is TGCGCCAGCAGCTTGGAGACAGGGAGGATCACTGAAGCTTTCTTT.

This clonotype was counted ten times or more. The chain's CDR3 is CASSLVETQYF. Written as DNA, the CDR3 is TGTGCCAGCAGTTTAGTCGAGACCCAGTACTTC. V gene TRBV28 combines with J gene TRBJ2-5, with no clear D. From germline, CDR1 is MDHEN and CDR2 SYDVKM. The CDR3 spans 11 residues. Trimming cost V 2 bases and J 5 bases, with 3 bases left between them.

The CDR3 reads CASSVEGLGELFF. CDR3 DNA: TGTGCCAGCAGCGTAGAAGGCCTAGGGGAGCTGTTTTTT. The chain is built from TRBV9 and TRBJ2-2; D gene ambiguous. The germline CDR1 and CDR2 sequences are SGDLS and YYNGEE. The CDR3 is 13 residues long. Trimming cost V 0 bases and J 8 bases, with 8 bases left between them. Full variable domain (remainder filled in from reference TRBV9 and TRBJ2-2): DSGVTQTPKHLITATGQRVTLRCSPRSGDLSVYWYQQSLDQGLQFLIQYYNGEERAKGNILERFSAQQFPDLHSELNLSSLELGDSALYFCASSVEGLGELFFGEGSRLTVL.

Regarding this clonotype: One end of the junction is discordant with germline, which a read error may explain. The rearrangement uses TRBV13 and TRBJ2-1; D call uncertain. This CDR3 contains 15 residues. The germline V gene has CDR1 PRHDT and CDR2 FYEKMQ (reference sequence). Here the CDR3 DNA reads TGTGCCAGCAGCACCGGATGGAGCTCCTACAATGTGCAGTTCTTC. Its translation: CASSTGWSSYNVQFF.

This clonotype showed up just once. A clone one base away is much larger, so this may be a read error. The V call is TRBV5-1, the J call TRBJ1-1; D is undetermined. Trimming cost V 1 base and J 4 bases, with 14 bases left between them. The CDR3 is 15 amino acids. From germline, CDR1 is SGHRS and CDR2 YFSETQ. The CDR3: CASSLPPSMTTEAFF. The CDR3 DNA follows: TGCGCCAGCAGCTTGCCCCCATCTATGACCACTGAAGCTTTCTTT.

In this sample, this clonotype turned up once. A much bigger clone sits one base away, suggesting this may be a read error. V gene TRBV4-3 combines with J gene TRBJ2-7; perhaps TRBD1 as D (6 bases). The germline V gene encodes CDR1 LGHNA and CDR2 YSLEER. There are 14 residues in the CDR3. CDR3 coding DNA: TGCGCCAGCCGCCAAGAAAGGACAGTCTACGAGCAGTACTTC. It codes for CASRQERTVYEQYF.

The chain is built from TRBV19 and TRBJ1-5, with a possible D match to TRBD1 (6 bases). There are 16 residues in the CDR3. V was trimmed by 0 bases and J by 5 bases, leaving 14 bases between them. Germline V gives CDR1 LNHDA, CDR2 SQIVND (reference sequence). CDR3 sequence (DNA): TGTGCCAGTAGTATAGATGGGGGGCCAGGGGATCAGCCCCAGCATTTT. Protein: CASSIDGGPGDQPQHF.

This clonotype showed up just a few times. The chain employs TRBV5-1 and TRBJ2-7; TRBD2 matches 7 bases. The CDR3 has 12 amino acids. V was pared by 3 bases and J by 6 bases, with 3 bases of the junction left unmatched. Germline CDR1 is SGHRS and CDR2 is YFSETQ. The CDR3 nucleotides are TGCGCCAGCAGCTGGGGGGGTGGCGAGCAGTACTTC. It specifies CASSWGGGEQYF.

The chain combines TRBV28 with TRBJ1-6, with 8 bases lining up with TRBD1. CDR1 is MDHEN and CDR2 is SYDVKM in the germline V gene. This CDR3 comprises 13 residues. Trimming took 6 bases from V and 9 from J; bases not matched to a gene: 4. The DNA for the CDR3 is TGTGCCAGCAGCCTTACAGGGGGTTCACCCCTCCACTTT. Amino acids: CASSLTGGSPLHF. The entire variable domain, with the rest obtained from reference TRBV28 and TRBJ1-6, is as follows: DVKVTQSSRYLVKRTGEKVFLECVQDMDHENMFWYRQDPGLGLRLIYFSYDVKMKEKGDIPEGYSVSREKKERFSLILESASTNQTSMYLCASSLTGGSPLHFGNGTRLTVT.

The V and J genes are TRBV6-2 or TRBV6-3 and TRBJ2-3; TRBD2 agrees at 9 bases. V lost 4 bases, J lost 1 base, and 3 bases stayed unmatched. The CDR3 totals 15 residues. Germline V gives CDR1 MNHEY, CDR2 SVGEGT. The CDR3 reads CASSWVAGGTDTQYF. CDR3 coding DNA: TGTGCCAGCAGTTGGGTAGCGGGAGGCACAGATACGCAGTATTTT.

With regard to this clonotype: Given a much more abundant clone one base away, this may be a read error. V is TRBV28 and J is TRBJ2-2; perhaps TRBD1 as D (6 bases). Deletions cut 6 bases from V and 3 bases from J, with 14 bases between. The CDR3 loop spans 15 amino acids. In germline, CDR1 is MDHEN, CDR2 SYDVKM. As DNA, the CDR3 is TGTGCCAGCAGGTTCACAGGGTCCGACACCGGGGAGCTGTTTTTT. Its protein is CASRFTGSDTGELFF. The entire variable domain, with the rest obtained from reference TRBV28 and TRBJ2-2, is as follows: DVKVTQSSRYLVKRTGEKVFLECVQDMDHENMFWYRQDPGLGLRLIYFSYDVKMKEKGDIPEGYSVSREKKERFSLILESASTNQTSMYLCASRFTGSDTGELFFGEGSRLTVL.

The sample holds many counts of this clonotype. The chain employs TRBV13 and TRBJ1-1; TRBD1 aligns across 9 bases. CDR1 and CDR2 (germline): PRHDT, FYEKMQ (reference sequence). The CDR3 is 15 residues long. J was trimmed by 1 base and V by 7 bases; bases with no gene match: 7. This CDR3 reads CASMDRGRANTEAFF. CDR3 sequence (DNA): TGTGCCAGCATGGACAGGGGTCGGGCGAACACTGAAGCTTTCTTT.

This clonotype came up many times. V and J are TRBV11-2 and TRBJ2-1; TRBD2 matches at 10 bases. The germline V gene has CDR1 SGHAT and CDR2 FQNNGV. The CDR3 runs to 13 residues. J lost 7 bases, V lost 5 bases, and 2 bases had no gene match. CDR3 sequence: CASSELAGNEQFF. Here the CDR3 DNA reads TGTGCCAGCAGCGAACTAGCGGGGAATGAGCAGTTCTTC.

This rearrangement joins TRBV7-8 to TRBJ1-6; D is ambiguous. CDR1 and CDR2 from the germline V gene are SGHVS and FQNEAQ. The germline V and J ends were trimmed by 5 bases and 10 bases, with 12 bases remaining between them. This CDR3 contains 13 residues. The CDR3 here is CASSQWAASPLHF. Written as DNA, the CDR3 is TGTGCCAGCAGCCAGTGGGCAGCGTCACCCCTCCACTTT.

V gene TRBV4-3 combines with J gene TRBJ2-7; 8 bases line up with TRBD1. CDR1 LGHNA and CDR2 YSLEER come from the germline V gene. The CDR3 extends over 15 amino acids. Trimming at V came to 1 base and at J to 3 bases, leaving 5 bases not matched to a gene. The CDR3 sequence is CASSQVTGGNYEQYF. The DNA of the CDR3 is TGCGCCAGCAGCCAAGTAACAGGGGGAAACTACGAGCAGTACTTC.

This clonotype was seen a few times. The V call is TRBV7-6, the J call TRBJ2-3; a weak D match, TRBD2 (7 bases). Germline CDR1 is SGHVS and CDR2 is FNYEAQ. V was trimmed by 3 bases and J by 2 bases, leaving 12 bases between them. The CDR3 contains 15 residues. The CDR3 here is CASSFSGTNTDTQYF. As DNA, the CDR3 is TGTGCCAGCAGCTTCAGCGGGACAAACACAGATACGCAGTATTTT.

The table lists this clonotype with a few counts. The chain recombines TRBV9 with TRBJ2-2; D assignment may be TRBD1 or TRBD2 (5 bases each). V was trimmed by 3 bases and J by 5 bases, leaving 14 bases between them. The CDR3 length is 15 residues. Germline assignment: CDR1 SGDLS and CDR2 YYNGEE. CDR3 in DNA: TGTGCCAGCAGCGGGGGACCAACGGGGACCGGGGAGCTGTTTTTT. Residues: CASSGGPTGTGELFF.

The table lists this clonotype with a few counts. A much larger clonotype is one base distant, so this may be a read error. V usage is TRBV20-1 and J usage is TRBJ2-7; possibly TRBD2 for D (6 bases). Between the trimmed V and J ends, which lost 3 bases and 3 bases, there was a span of 9 bases. Germline V gene data show CDR1 as DFQATT and CDR2 as SNEGSKA (reference sequence). This CDR3 comprises 12 residues. For the CDR3, the DNA is TGCAGTGCTAGTCTGCGGGGCTACGAGCAGTACTTC. Its translation: CSASLRGYEQYF.

The rearrangement uses TRBV5-6 and TRBJ2-2; 7 nucleotides agree with TRBD2. Germline V gene sequence: CDR1 SGHDT, CDR2 YYEEEE. The length of the CDR3 is 16 residues. V trimming: 4 bases; J trimming: 6 bases; junction bases outside the gene matches: 12. CDR3 region: CASSQGLGLLSGELFF. DNA for the CDR3: TGTGCCAGCAGCCAAGGACTAGGCCTCCTGTCCGGGGAGCTGTTTTTT.

For this clonotype: A much larger clone differs from this one at a single base, so this may be a read error. The chain couples TRBV20-1 to TRBJ2-5; D perhaps matches TRBD2 (6 bases). This CDR3 spans 16 amino acids. Germline V gives CDR1 DFQATT, CDR2 SNEGSKA (reference sequence). CDR3 protein: CSAQPRDPEGQEPQYF. The CDR3 DNA reads as TGCAGTGCCCAGCCGAGAGACCCGGAGGGCCAAGAGCCCCAGTACTTC.

This clonotype was counted at least ten times. The chain links TRBV6-5 to TRBJ2-3; no clear D. Trimming stripped 0 bases from V and 2 bases from J, with 6 bases between. The CDR3 covers 14 residues. CDR1 MNHEY and CDR2 SVGAGI come from the germline V gene. The CDR3 reads CASSYSAFTDTQYF. The CDR3 region has the DNA TGTGCCAGCAGTTACTCGGCATTCACAGATACGCAGTATTTT.

The V and J genes are TRBV19 and TRBJ1-1; no clear D gene. CDR1 and CDR2 from the germline V gene are LNHDA and SQIVND (reference sequence). V was cut by 6 bases and J by 7 bases, with 18 bases left in between. The CDR3 extends over 14 amino acids. The CDR3 DNA reads as TGTGCCAGTAGGTTTGGATTCGGAGGCTTTGAAGCTTTCTTT. Its protein product is CASRFGFGGFEAFF.

Worth noting for this clonotype: Germline and junction disagree at one end, which may indicate a read error. The rearrangement links TRBV7-6 to TRBJ2-3; D unclear. This CDR3 has 13 amino acids. CDR1 and CDR2 (germline): SGHVS, FNYEAQ. The CDR3 loop reads CASSLVPTDTLYF. CDR3 bases: TGTGCCAGCAGCCTAGTGCCCACAGATACGCTGTATTTT.

Worth noting for this clonotype: One base away lies a much larger clone, so this may be a sequencing read error. CDR3 amino acids: CASGYSSGILYGETQYF. DNA for the CDR3: TGTGCCAGCGGTTACTCGAGCGGCATACTCTACGGGGAGACCCAGTACTTC. V gene TRBV6-6 combines with J gene TRBJ2-5; tentatively, D is TRBD2 (5 bases). Looked up from germline, CDR1 is MNHNY and CDR2 is SVGAGI (reference sequence). The CDR3 is made up of 17 amino acids.

As regards this clonotype: A single base separates this from a much larger clone, so it may be a read error. The rearrangement uses TRBV28 and TRBJ2-5; D is undetermined. CDR3 size: 11 residues. Germline values: CDR1 MDHEN, CDR2 SYDVKM. CDR3 protein: CASSFAETLYF. The CDR3, as DNA: TGTGCCAGCAGTTTCGCAGAGACCCTGTACTTC. Complete variable domain (other parts from reference TRBV28 and TRBJ2-5): DVKVTQSSRYLVKRTGEKVFLECVQDMDHENMFWYRQDPGLGLRLIYFSYDVKMKEKGDIPEGYSVSREKKERFSLILESASTNQTSMYLCASSFAETLYFGPGTRLLVL.